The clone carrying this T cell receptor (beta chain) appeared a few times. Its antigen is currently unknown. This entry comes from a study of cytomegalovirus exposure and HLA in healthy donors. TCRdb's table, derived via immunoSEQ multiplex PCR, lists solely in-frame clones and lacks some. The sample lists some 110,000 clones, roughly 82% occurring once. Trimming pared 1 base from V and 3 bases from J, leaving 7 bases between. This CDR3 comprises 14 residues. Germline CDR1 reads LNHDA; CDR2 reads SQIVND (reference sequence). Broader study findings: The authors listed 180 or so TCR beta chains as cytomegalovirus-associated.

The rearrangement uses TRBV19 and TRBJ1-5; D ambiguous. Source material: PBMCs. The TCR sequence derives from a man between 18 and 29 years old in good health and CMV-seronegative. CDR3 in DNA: TGTGCCAGTAGTATAGCGGACTTCAATCAGCCCCAGCATTTT. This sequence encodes CASSIADFNQPQHF.